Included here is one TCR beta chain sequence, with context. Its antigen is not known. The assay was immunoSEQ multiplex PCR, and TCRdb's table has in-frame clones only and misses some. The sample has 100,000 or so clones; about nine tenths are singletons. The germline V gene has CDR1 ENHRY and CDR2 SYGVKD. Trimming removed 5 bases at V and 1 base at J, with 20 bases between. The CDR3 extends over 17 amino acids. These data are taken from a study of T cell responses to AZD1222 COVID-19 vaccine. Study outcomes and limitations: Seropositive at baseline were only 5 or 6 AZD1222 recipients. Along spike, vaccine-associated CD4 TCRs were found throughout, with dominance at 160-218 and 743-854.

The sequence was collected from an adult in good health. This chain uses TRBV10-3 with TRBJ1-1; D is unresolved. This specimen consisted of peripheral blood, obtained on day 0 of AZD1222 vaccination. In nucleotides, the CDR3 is TGTGCCATCAGTCTCACCACTCCAGGAAGGAGGAACACTGAAGCTTTCTTT. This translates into CAISLTTPGRRNTEAFF.